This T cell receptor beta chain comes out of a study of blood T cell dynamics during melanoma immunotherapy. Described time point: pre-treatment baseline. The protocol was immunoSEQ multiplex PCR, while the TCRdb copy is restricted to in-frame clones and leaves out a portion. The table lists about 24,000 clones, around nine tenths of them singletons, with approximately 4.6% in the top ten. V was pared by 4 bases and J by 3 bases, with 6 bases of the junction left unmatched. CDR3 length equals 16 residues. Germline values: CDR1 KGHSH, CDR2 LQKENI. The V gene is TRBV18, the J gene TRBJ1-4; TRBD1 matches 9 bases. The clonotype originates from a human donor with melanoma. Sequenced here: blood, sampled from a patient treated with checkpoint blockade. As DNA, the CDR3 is TGTGCCAGCTCACGGGGACAGGGCGATGCTAATGAAAAACTGTTTTTT. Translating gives CASSRGQGDANEKLFF.